Listed below are T cell receptor beta chains from one sample, sequenced in a study of blood T cells in healthy people across ages. TCRdb ran MiXCR on the 5' RACE reads and lists one entry per CDR3 protein. This table holds some 640,000 distinct CDR3 sequences, approximately 50% found once. The sequencing input was blood. All receptors come from a woman aged 60-70 years in good health. Both conserved end residues are part of each CDR3. A D gene is named only where the DNA matches it firmly. Clone size, where shown, is once, few, many, or a class for clones that have expanded.

>once|TRBJ1-4|TRBV7-2|-
TGTGCCAGCAGCTTAGGGGGCAGGACTAATGAAAAACTGTTTTTT
CASSLGGRTNEKLFF
>-|TRBJ2-2|TRBV29-1|-
TGCAGCGGACAGGTGGTAAACACCGGGGAGCTGTTTTTT
CSGQVVNTGELFF
>few|TRBJ2-7|TRBV6-1|TRBD2
TGTGCCAGCAGCCCCGGACAGTTTCGAGCGGGAGGGCTCCCGGCCTACGAGCAGTACTTC
CASSPGQFRAGGLPAYEQYF
>-|TRBJ2-7|TRBV7-2|-
TGTGCCAGCAGCCCTACAGGGTCCGGCTACGAGCAGTACTTC
CASSPTGSGYEQYF
>-|TRBJ2-7|TRBV14|-
TGTGCCAGCAGCCAAGGGATGAACTACGAGCAGTACTTC
CASSQGMNYEQYF
>-|TRBJ2-2|TRBV7-2|-
TGTGCCAGCAGCTACAGCCCACAGGGTTTTGGGGCCGGGGAGCTGTTTTTT
CASSYSPQGFGAGELFF
>-|TRBJ1-4|TRBV28|-
TGTGCCAGCGGCCGCCCGGGGCAAGGTATAGAACTGTTTTTT
CASGRPGQGIELFF
>-|TRBJ1-2|TRBV30|-
TGTGCCTGGGGAGGCAGGGGCCCACCTGGCTACACCTTC
CAWGGRGPPGYTF
>-|TRBJ2-5|TRBV7-2|TRBD2
TGTGCCAGCAGCTTAGATGGCGGGAGCCCAGAGACCCAGTACTTC
CASSLDGGSPETQYF
>few|TRBJ1-2|TRBV12-3/TRBV12-4|-
TGTGCCAGCAGTAACACAGGGCCCGGCTATGGTGGCTACACCTTC
CASSNTGPGYGGYTF
>-|TRBJ1-4|TRBV7-2|TRBD1
TGTGCCAGCAGCTTCGGGACAGCCATTGAAAAACTGTTTTTT
CASSFGTAIEKLFF
>few|TRBJ1-6|TRBV6-5|TRBD1
TGTGCCAGCAGTTTTGGGACAGGGAAGACACCCCTCCACTTT
CASSFGTGKTPLHF
>-|TRBJ2-1|TRBV7-2|TRBD1
TGTGCCAGCAGCTTGAAGGGGGCGAATGAGCAGTTCTTC
CASSLKGANEQFF
>-|TRBJ1-1|TRBV2|-
TGTGCCAGCAGAGAAACGAACACTGAAGCTTTCTTT
CASRETNTEAFF
>-|TRBJ1-6|TRBV25-1|-
TGTGCCAGCAGTACCGGGGCTTCACCCCTCCACTTT
CASSTGASPLHF
>few|TRBJ2-7|TRBV15|TRBD1
TGTGCCACCAGCAGCCGTTCCAACCCGGGACAGGGCTCCTACGAGCAGTACTTC
CATSSRSNPGQGSYEQYF
>few|TRBJ2-7|TRBV5-1|TRBD2
TGCGCCAGCAGCAACGCCGGGACTAGCTACGAGCAGTACTTC
CASSNAGTSYEQYF
>few|TRBJ2-1|TRBV7-9|-
TGTGCCAGCAGCTTAGTGAGGTTTTTCAATGAGCAGTTCTTC
CASSLVRFFNEQFF
>-|TRBJ1-3|TRBV5-1|TRBD1
TGCGCCAGCAGCTCCGGGACAGGGCTAAACACCATATATTTT
CASSSGTGLNTIYF
>few|TRBJ2-6|TRBV7-9|-
TGTGCCAGCAGCTCCTACGATCAGGGAAGCTCTGGGGCCAACGTCCTGACTTTC
CASSSYDQGSSGANVLTF
>-|TRBJ2-1|TRBV20-1|-
TGCAGTGCCCACCGGTCTCTGGGCAATGAGCAGTTCTTC
CSAHRSLGNEQFF
>-|TRBJ1-2|TRBV7-9|-
TGTGCCAGCAGCCCCGGGAGTCCTGCTAACTATGGCTACACCTTC
CASSPGSPANYGYTF